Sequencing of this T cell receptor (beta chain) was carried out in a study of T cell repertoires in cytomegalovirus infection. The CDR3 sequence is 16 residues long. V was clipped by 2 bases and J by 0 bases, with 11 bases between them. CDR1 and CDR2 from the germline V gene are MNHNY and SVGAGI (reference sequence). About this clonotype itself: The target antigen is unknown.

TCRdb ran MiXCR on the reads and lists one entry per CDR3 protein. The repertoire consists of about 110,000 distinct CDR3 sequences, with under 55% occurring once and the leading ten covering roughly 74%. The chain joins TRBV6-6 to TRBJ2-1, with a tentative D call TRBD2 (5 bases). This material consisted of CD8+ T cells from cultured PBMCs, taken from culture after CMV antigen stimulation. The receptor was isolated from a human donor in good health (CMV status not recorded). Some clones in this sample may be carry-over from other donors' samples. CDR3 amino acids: CASSYPSGDSYNEQFF. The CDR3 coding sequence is TGTGCCAGCAGTTACCCAAGCGGAGACTCCTACAATGAGCAGTTCTTC.